Detailed here is one TCR beta chain. Its binding antigen is unknown. Per-base qualities were not stored, and no clone one base away is much larger. Each collaborating institution followed its own protocols to collect whole blood in K2EDTA tubes. For TCRbeta analysis, collaborator samples were shipped as frozen whole blood, as isolated PBMCs, or as DNA extracted from either sample type. Relative to germline, V is missing 0 bases and J is missing 6 bases, with 8 bases of the junction outside any gene match. The cysteine opens and the phenylalanine closes a CDR3 of 16 amino acids. Only the CDR3 region is kept as DNA, spanning 48 bases read in frame from base 1. Per the germline V gene, SGHAT is the CDR1 and FQNNGV is the CDR2. The immunoSEQ Assay, a bias-controlled multiplex PCR, was used to amplify TCRbeta CDR3 regions from genomic DNA. From the authors' description of their analysis: Within the assay, amplification of reference gene primers was used to estimate how many nucleated cells each sample contained. To quantify the absolute abundance of each unique TCRbeta CDR3 rearrangement, sequence reads were collapsed and filtered. For each sample, productive Simpson clonality was calculated by taking the square root of Simpson's diversity index across productive rearrangements. TCRdb obtained this table from immuneACCESS and retained in-frame rearrangements with V and J assigned. These tables miss some clones; where compared with another copy, unresolved V genes account for less than half of the shortfall, and the remainder is unexplained. From that table come the V and J calls and clone size; the DNA was used to work out D and trimming. Within this sample are some 20,000 clones, with 85% to 95% of them counted one time only. The top ten clonotypes cover approximately 5% of the sample.

The record originates from a study of blood T cell repertoires in COVID-19 (dated by TCRdb to 2020 to 2021). In the study overall: Collaborator samples came from the United States, Italy and Spain and covered acute and convalescent phases of COVID-19. Where HLA class I and class II types were available, the types were taken from metadata supplied by the sample provider, not from assay-based typing. The material from the prospective study consisted of cDNA or gDNA derived from T cells, B-cell-depleted T cells, or PBMCs. The repertoires were released in a freely available public database intended as a resource for research on the immune response to SARS-CoV-2. The sample metadata nearly always contained a de-identified subject ID, COVID-19 status, age in years and sex. Deeply sampled blood TCRbeta repertoires from subjects exposed to, actively infected with, or recovered from COVID-19 were included in the dataset. Samples came from the ongoing ImmuneRACE study (first 160 participants) plus 1,254 subjects from 6 global collaborators. The paper as a whole reports these results and caveats: Clinical and demographic metadata were provided uncurated, with the amount varying by source and participant.

The rearranged chain carries TRBV11-2 and TRBJ2-3; a stretch of 8 junction bases matches TRBD1. This TCR was sampled from a human donor in a cohort sampled during active COVID-19. The material sequenced was peripheral blood. The CDR3 protein: CASSLDLRDRFDTQYF. The sequenced DNA: TGTGCCAGCAGCTTAGATTTAAGGGACAGGTTTGATACGCAGTATTTT.